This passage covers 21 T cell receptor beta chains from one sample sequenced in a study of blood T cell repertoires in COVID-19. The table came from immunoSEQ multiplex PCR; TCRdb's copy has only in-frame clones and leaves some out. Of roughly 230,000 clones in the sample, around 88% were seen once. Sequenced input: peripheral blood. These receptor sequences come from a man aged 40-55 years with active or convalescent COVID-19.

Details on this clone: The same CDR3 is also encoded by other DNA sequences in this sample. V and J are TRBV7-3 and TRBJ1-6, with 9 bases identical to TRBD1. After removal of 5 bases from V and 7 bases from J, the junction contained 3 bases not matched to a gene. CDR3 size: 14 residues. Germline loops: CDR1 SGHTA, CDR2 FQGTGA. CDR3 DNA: TGTGCCAGCAGCGCGGGACAGGGAAATTCACCCCTCCACTTT. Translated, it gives CASSAGQGNSPLHF.

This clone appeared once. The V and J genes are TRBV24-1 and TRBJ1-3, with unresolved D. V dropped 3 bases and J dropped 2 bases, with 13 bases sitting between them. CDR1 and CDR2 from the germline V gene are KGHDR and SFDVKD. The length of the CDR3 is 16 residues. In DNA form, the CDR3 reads TGTGCCACCAGTGATCCCCGGACGGGAACTGGAAACACCATATATTTT. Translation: CATSDPRTGTGNTIYF.

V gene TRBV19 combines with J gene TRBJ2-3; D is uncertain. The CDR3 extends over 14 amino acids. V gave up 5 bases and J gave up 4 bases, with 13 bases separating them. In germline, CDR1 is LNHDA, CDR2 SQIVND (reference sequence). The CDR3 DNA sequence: TGTGCCAGTAGTGTAGGGCTGATCGCAGATACGCAGTATTTT. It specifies CASSVGLIADTQYF.

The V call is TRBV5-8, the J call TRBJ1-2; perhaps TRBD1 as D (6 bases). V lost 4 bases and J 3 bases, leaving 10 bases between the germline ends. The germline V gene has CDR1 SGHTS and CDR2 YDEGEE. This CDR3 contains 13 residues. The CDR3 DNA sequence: TGTGCCAGCAGCACTACAGGGTACTATGGCTACACCTTC. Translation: CASSTTGYYGYTF.

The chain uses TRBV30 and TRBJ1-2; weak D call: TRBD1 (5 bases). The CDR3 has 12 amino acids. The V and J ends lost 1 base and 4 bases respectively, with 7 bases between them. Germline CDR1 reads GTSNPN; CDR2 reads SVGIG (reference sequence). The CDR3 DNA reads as TGTGCCTGGAGTGGACAGTTCTATGGCTACACCTTC. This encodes CAWSGQFYGYTF.

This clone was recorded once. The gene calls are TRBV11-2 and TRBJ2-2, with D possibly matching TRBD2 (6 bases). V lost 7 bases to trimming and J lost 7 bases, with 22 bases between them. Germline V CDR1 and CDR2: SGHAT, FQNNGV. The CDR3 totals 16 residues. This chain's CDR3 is CASTLLGSGAVGELFF. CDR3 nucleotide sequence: TGTGCCAGCACCCTTCTCGGGTCGGGAGCGGTCGGGGAGCTGTTTTTT. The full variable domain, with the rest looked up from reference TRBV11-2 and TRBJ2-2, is EAGVAQSPRYKIIEKRQSVAFWCNPISGHATLYWYQQILGQGPKLLIQFQNNGVVDDSQLPKDRFSAERLKGVDSTLKIQPAKLEDSAVYLCASTLLGSGAVGELFFGEGSRLTVL.

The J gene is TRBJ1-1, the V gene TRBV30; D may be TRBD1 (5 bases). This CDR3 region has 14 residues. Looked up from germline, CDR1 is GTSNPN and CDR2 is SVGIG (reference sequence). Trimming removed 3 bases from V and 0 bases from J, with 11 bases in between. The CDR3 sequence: CAWSKGRVNTEAFF. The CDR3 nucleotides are TGTGCCTGGAGCAAGGGGCGAGTGAACACTGAAGCTTTCTTT.

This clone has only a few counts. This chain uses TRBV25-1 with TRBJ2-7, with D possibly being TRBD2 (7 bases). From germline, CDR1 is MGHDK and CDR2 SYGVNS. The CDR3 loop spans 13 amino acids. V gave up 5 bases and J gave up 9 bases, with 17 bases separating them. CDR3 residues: CASSPRGGGRQYF. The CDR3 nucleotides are TGTGCCAGCAGTCCCCGGGGAGGGGGGAGGCAGTACTTC.

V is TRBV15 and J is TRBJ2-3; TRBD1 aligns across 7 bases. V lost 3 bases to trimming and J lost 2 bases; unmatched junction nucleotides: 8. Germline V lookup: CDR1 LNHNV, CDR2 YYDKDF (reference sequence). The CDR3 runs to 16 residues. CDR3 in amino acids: CATSRGRDRYTDTQYF. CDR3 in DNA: TGTGCCACCAGCAGGGGAAGGGACAGATACACAGATACGCAGTATTTT.

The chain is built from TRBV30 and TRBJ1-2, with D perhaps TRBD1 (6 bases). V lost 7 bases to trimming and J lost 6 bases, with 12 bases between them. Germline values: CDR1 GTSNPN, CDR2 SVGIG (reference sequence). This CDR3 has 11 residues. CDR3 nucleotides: TGTGCCTACCAAAGGGGGAATGGCTACACCTTC. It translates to CAYQRGNGYTF.

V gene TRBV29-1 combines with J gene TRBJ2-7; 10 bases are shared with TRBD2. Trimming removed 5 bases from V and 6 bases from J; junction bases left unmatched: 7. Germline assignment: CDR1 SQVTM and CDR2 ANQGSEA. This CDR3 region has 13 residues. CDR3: CSVRTSGQGEQYF. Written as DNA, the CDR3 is TGCAGCGTTCGGACTAGCGGCCAGGGCGAGCAGTACTTC.

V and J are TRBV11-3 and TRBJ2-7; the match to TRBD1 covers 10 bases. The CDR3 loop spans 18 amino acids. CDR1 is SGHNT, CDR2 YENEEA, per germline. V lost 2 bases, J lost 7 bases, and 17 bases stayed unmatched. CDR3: CASSLRASRQGALGEQYF. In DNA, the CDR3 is TGTGCCAGCAGCTTACGAGCCTCTCGACAGGGGGCTTTGGGGGAGCAGTACTTC.

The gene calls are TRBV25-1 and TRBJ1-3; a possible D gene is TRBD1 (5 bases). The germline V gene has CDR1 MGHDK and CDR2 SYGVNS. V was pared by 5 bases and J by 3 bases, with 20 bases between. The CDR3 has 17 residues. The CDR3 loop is CASSPRDSEGGGNTIYF. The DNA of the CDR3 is TGTGCCAGCAGTCCTCGGGACTCGGAGGGAGGTGGAAACACCATATATTTT.

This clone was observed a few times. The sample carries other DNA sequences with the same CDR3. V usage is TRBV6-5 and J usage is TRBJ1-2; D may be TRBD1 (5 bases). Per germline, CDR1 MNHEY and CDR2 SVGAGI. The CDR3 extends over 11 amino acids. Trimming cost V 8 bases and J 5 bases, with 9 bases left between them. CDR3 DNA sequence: TGTGCCAGCGGGGCTTCTTATGGCTACACCTTC. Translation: CASGASYGYTF.

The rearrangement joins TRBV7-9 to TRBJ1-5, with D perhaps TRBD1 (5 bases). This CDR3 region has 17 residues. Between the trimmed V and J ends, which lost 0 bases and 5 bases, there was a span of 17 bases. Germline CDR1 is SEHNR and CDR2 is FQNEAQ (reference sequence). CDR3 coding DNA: TGTGCCAGCAGCTTAGCTAGGGGAGGCTGGAGGGATCAGCCCCAGCATTTT. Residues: CASSLARGGWRDQPQHF.

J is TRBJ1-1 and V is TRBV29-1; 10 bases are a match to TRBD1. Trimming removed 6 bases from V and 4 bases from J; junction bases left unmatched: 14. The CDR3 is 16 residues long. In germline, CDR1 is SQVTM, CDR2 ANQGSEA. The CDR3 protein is CSVVTGGGFLGTEAFF. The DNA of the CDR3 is TGCAGCGTAGTGACAGGGGGCGGGTTCTTGGGCACTGAAGCTTTCTTT. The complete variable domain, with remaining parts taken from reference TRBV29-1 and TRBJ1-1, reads SAVISQKPSRDICQRGTSLTIQCQVDSQVTMMFWYRQQPGQSLTLIATANQGSEATYESGFVIDKFPISRPNLTFSTLTVSNMSPEDSSIYLCSVVTGGGFLGTEAFFGQGTRLTVV.

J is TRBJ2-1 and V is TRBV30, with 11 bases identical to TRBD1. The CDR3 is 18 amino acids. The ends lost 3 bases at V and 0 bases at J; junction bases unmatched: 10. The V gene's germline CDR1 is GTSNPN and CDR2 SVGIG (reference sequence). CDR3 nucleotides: TGTGCCTGGAGCCGGGACAGGGGGACCGGCAGCTCCTACAATGAGCAGTTCTTC. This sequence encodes CAWSRDRGTGSSYNEQFF.

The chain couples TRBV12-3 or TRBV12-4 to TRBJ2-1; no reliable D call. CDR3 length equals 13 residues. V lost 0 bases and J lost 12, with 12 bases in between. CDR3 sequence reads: CASSLAQNRGQFF. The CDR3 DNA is TGTGCCAGCAGTTTAGCGCAAAACCGCGGGCAGTTCTTC.

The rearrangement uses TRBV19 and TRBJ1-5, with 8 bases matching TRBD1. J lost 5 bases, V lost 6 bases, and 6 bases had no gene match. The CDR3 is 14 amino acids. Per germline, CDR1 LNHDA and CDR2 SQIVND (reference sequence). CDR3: CASRVTGGDQPQHF. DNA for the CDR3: TGTGCCAGTAGGGTAACAGGGGGAGATCAGCCCCAGCATTTT.

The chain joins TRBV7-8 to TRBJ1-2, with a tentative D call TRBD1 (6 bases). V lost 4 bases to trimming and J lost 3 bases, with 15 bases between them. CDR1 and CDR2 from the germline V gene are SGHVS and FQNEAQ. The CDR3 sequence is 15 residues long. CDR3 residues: CASSYPHQGYYGYTF. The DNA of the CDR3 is TGTGCCAGCAGCTACCCCCACCAGGGGTACTATGGCTACACCTTC.

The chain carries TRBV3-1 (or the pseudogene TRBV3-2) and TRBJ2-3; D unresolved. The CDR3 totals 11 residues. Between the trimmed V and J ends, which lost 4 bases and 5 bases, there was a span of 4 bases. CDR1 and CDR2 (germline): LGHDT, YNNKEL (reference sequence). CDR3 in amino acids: CASSLIDTQYF. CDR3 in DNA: TGTGCCAGCAGCCTTATAGATACGCAGTATTTT.